These T cell receptor beta chains were read from a single sample in a study of T cells after yellow fever vaccination. TCRdb reprocessed the 5' RACE reads via MiXCR and lists one record per CDR3 protein. The sample yields 340,000 or so distinct CDR3 sequences, approximately 12% seen once. The sequencing used CD4+ T cells sorted from PBMCs, collected 15 days after the yellow fever booster vaccination. All receptors derive from a young man who received the YFV17D yellow fever vaccine. Both conserved end residues are trimmed from each CDR3.

V: TRBV4-1
J: TRBJ1-2
CDR3: ASSQYPRGTNYGYT

V: TRBV7-8
J: TRBJ2-1
CDR3: ASSLGNRGQNEQF

V: TRBV5-1
J: TRBJ2-2
CDR3: ASSAPGQANTGELF

V: TRBV12-3/TRBV12-4
J: TRBJ2-5
CDR3: ASRLAETQY

V: TRBV20-1
J: TRBJ2-5
CDR3: SARDKGAQETQY

V: TRBV10-3
J: TRBJ2-5
CDR3: AISEGQAIETQY

V: TRBV13
J: TRBJ1-2
CDR3: ASSHRPLDYGYT

V: TRBV7-8
J: TRBJ2-2
CDR3: ASSPSGPSTGELF

V: TRBV3-1
J: TRBJ1-3
CDR3: ASSLDGVSGNTIY

V: TRBV7-2
J: TRBJ2-7
CDR3: ASSFNGGGDSYEQY

V: TRBV12-3/TRBV12-4
J: TRBJ2-5
CDR3: ASSQYTSGGQETQY

V: TRBV2
J: TRBJ1-2
CDR3: ASSVGRGYGYT

V: TRBV6-6
J: TRBJ1-5
CDR3: ASFEPAEAQPQH

V: TRBV11-2
J: TRBJ2-2
CDR3: ASRPWSGTGHTGELF

V: TRBV18
J: TRBJ1-5
CDR3: ASSPRAGGLGDQPQH

V: TRBV6-2/TRBV6-3
J: TRBJ2-3
CDR3: ASSEPPLARADTQY

V: TRBV7-2
J: TRBJ1-6
CDR3: ASSLARVVESPLH

V: TRBV10-3
J: TRBJ2-3
CDR3: AIKASGSDTQY

V: TRBV7-2
J: TRBJ1-2
CDR3: ASSLEGAWQGAYGYT

V: TRBV9
J: TRBJ1-1
CDR3: ASAKDSDRRKAF

V: TRBV5-4
J: TRBJ1-1
CDR3: ASSWDKNTEAF

V: TRBV25-1
J: TRBJ1-1
CDR3: ASSTPRGSHTEAF

V: TRBV28
J: TRBJ1-1
CDR3: ASSPDRGGYTEAF

V: TRBV7-7
J: TRBJ2-2
CDR3: ASSSSRSNTGELF

V: TRBV7-9
J: TRBJ2-4
CDR3: ASSLNPILGTALLLAKNIQY

V: TRBV4-3
J: TRBJ1-3
CDR3: ASSQDYPGGTIY

V: TRBV10-2
J: TRBJ1-2
CDR3: ASGASAGGYT

V: TRBV7-9
J: TRBJ2-3
CDR3: ASSHGTSATDTQY

V: TRBV5-1
J: TRBJ2-2
CDR3: ASSLDTSETGELF

V: TRBV25-1
J: TRBJ1-6
CDR3: ASRRMNSPLH

V: TRBV27
J: TRBJ1-4
CDR3: ASSLGEAKNCF

V: TRBV12-3/TRBV12-4
J: TRBJ2-5
CDR3: ASRGAGRAGQETQY

V: TRBV6-2/TRBV6-3
J: TRBJ2-3
CDR3: ATIRDGTSDTQY

V: TRBV11-2
J: TRBJ2-5
CDR3: ASSYRRASGGQETQY

V: TRBV3-1
J: TRBJ1-1
CDR3: ASSQGNRGEAF

V: TRBV29-1
J: TRBJ2-1
CDR3: SVVLSNEQF

V: TRBV6-6
J: TRBJ2-2
CDR3: ASSHPPGDGLF

V: TRBV20-1
J: TRBJ2-3
CDR3: SAIPSGGLSTDTQY

V: TRBV7-2
J: TRBJ2-7
CDR3: ASSAGQANYEQY

V: TRBV10-3
J: TRBJ2-7
CDR3: AIRGGYEQY

V: TRBV11-2
J: TRBJ2-3
CDR3: ASSPFTGGRQY

V: TRBV6-2/TRBV6-3
J: TRBJ1-1
CDR3: ASSGRVEGEAF

V: TRBV7-9
J: TRBJ2-2
CDR3: ASSSRTSGDTGELF

V: TRBV12-3/TRBV12-4
J: TRBJ2-2
CDR3: ASSRDGDTGELF

V: TRBV24-1
J: TRBJ2-1
CDR3: ATSDPRGTNEQF

V: TRBV4-1
J: TRBJ2-1
CDR3: ASSQYGGRTSYNEQF

V: TRBV7-2
J: TRBJ1-6
CDR3: ASSSYRGRNSPLH

V: TRBV5-1
J: TRBJ2-3
CDR3: ASTQGGHPSTDTQY

V: TRBV29-1
J: TRBJ1-2
CDR3: SVDPARGANYGYT

V: TRBV5-5
J: TRBJ1-5
CDR3: ASSSWGPQPQH

V: TRBV5-1
J: TRBJ1-1
CDR3: ASSLGTDSMNTEAF

V: TRBV12-3/TRBV12-4
J: TRBJ1-2
CDR3: ASSLSGGSYGYT

V: TRBV13
J: TRBJ2-3
CDR3: ASSSLIAGALSADTQY

V: TRBV11-2
J: TRBJ1-2
CDR3: ASSLDSSWTASYGYT

V: TRBV15
J: TRBJ2-2
CDR3: ATSSKPGTGITGELF

V: TRBV3-1
J: TRBJ2-7
CDR3: AGSQGTSGGREQY

V: TRBV7-2
J: TRBJ2-1
CDR3: ASSLTGTGQPEQF